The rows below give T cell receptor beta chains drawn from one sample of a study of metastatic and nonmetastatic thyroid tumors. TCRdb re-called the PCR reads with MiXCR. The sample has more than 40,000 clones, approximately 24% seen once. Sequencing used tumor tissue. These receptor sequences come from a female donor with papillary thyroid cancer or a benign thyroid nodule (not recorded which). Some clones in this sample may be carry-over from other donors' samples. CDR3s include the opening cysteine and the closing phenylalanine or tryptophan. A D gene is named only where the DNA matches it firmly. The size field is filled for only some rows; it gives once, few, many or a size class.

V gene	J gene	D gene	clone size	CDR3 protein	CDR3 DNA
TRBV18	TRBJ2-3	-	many	CASSRTDIGTDTQYF	TGTGCCAGCTCACGGACGGACATCGGCACAGATACGCAGTATTTC
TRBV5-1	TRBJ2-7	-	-	CASSLYGASLSEQYF	TGCGCCAGCAGCTTGTACGGGGCCTCGCTCTCCGAGCAGTACTTC
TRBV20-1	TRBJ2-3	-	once	CSASNMDTQYF	TGCAGTGCTAGTAACATGGATACGCAGTATTTT
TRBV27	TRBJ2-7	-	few	CAIRAGITTYEQYF	TGTGCCATCAGAGCGGGTATCACTACCTACGAGCAGTACTTC
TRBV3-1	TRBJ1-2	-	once	CASSQDTLYGYTF	TGTGCCAGCAGCCAAGACACTTTATATGGCTACACCTTC
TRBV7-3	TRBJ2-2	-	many	CASSLAANTGELFF	TGTGCCAGCAGCTTAGCAGCTAACACCGGGGAGCTGTTTTTT
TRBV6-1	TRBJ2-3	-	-	CASALDPPGDTQYF	TGTGCCAGCGCTTTGGACCCTCCTGGTGATACACAGTATTTT
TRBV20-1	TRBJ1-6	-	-	CSASYQGYNNSPLHF	TGCAGTGCGAGCTACCAGGGCTACAATAATTCACCCCTCCACTTT
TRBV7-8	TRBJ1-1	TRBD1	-	CASKGLRGQGLFTEAFF	TGTGCCAGCAAGGGACTTCGGGGACAGGGGTTGTTCACTGAAGCTTTCTTT
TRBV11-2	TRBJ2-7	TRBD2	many	CASSLGLESEQYF	TGTGCCAGCAGCTTGGGACTAGAATCCGAGCAGTACTTC
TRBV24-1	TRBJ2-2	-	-	CATSGTADTVELFF	TGTGCCACCAGTGGGACAGCGGACACTGTGGAGCTGTTTTTT
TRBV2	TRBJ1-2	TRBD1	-	CASGQQGYFGYTF	TGTGCCAGCGGCCAACAGGGGTACTTTGGCTACACCTTC
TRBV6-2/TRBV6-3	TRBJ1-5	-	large	CASSPEGGGGQPQHF	TGTGCCAGCAGTCCCGAAGGAGGGGGGGGGCAGCCCCAGCATTTT
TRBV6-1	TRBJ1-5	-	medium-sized	CATTEGQPQHF	TGTGCCACCACAGAGGGTCAGCCCCAGCATTTT